These 23 T cell receptor beta chains were all obtained from the same sample, sequenced in a study of early T cells in non-severe SARS-CoV-2 infection. TCRdb processed the 5' RACE reads anew with MiXCR; each CDR3 protein has one entry. Of roughly 93,000 distinct CDR3 sequences in the sample, under 15% were seen once. The sequencing input was whole blood. The source is an adult who was a healthcare worker with PCR-confirmed SARS-CoV-2 infection or an uninfected control (not recorded which).

This chain links TRBV21-1 with TRBJ2-2; the D call of TRBD2 is as the table states it, not checked on the DNA. TRBV21-1 corresponds to a pseudogene. There are 16 residues in the CDR3. The CDR3 nucleotides are TGTGCCAGCAGCAAAGCACGACTAGCGGTCACCGGGGAGCTGTTTTTT. This translates into CASSKARLAVTGELFF.

V gene TRBV5-8 combines with J gene TRBJ2-3; tentative D call: TRBD2 (5 bases). The V gene's germline CDR1 is SGHTS and CDR2 YDEGEE. The germline V and J ends were trimmed by 4 bases and 2 bases, with 11 bases remaining between them. The CDR3 extends over 14 amino acids. The CDR3 loop reads CASSPLGFTDTQYF. In DNA form, the CDR3 reads TGTGCCAGCAGCCCACTAGGTTTCACAGATACGCAGTATTTT.

The gene calls are TRBV12-3 or TRBV12-4 and TRBJ2-1; 12 nucleotides align to TRBD2. V was pared by 3 bases and J by 4 bases, with 1 base of the junction left unmatched. This CDR3 is 15 amino acids long. In DNA, the CDR3 is TGTGCCAGCAGTTTGACTAGCGGGGGATACAATGAGCAGTTCTTC. It is translated as CASSLTSGGYNEQFF.

The chain is built from TRBV27 and TRBJ2-2, with 7 bases aligning to TRBD1. Looked up from germline, CDR1 is MNHEY and CDR2 is SMNVEV (reference sequence). This CDR3 spans 16 amino acids. Trimming at V came to 5 bases and at J to 0 bases, leaving 6 bases not matched to a gene. This chain's CDR3 is CASSPGTAANTGELFF. For the CDR3, the DNA is TGTGCCAGCAGTCCCGGGACAGCCGCGAACACCGGGGAGCTGTTTTTT.

The V and J genes are TRBV5-6 and TRBJ2-7; 7 bases agree with TRBD1. The J segment lost 0 bases and the V segment lost 0 bases, leaving 6 bases of the junction unmatched. The CDR3 sequence is 16 residues long. Germline CDR1 SGHDT, CDR2 YYEEEE. CDR3 residues: CASSLGNRGPSYEQYV. The CDR3 DNA reads as TGTGCCAGCAGCTTGGGGAACAGGGGTCCCTCCTACGAGCAGTACGTC.

Only a few counts were recorded for this clonotype. V and J are TRBV29-1 and TRBJ1-2; 8 bases agree with TRBD1. V lost 2 bases to trimming and J lost 3 bases; unmatched junction nucleotides: 8. CDR1 and CDR2 from the germline V gene are SQVTM and ANQGSEA. The CDR3 spans 15 residues. CDR3 DNA sequence: TGCAGCGTTGAAAAGGACAGGGCCTTAGACTATGGCTACACCTTC. Protein sequence: CSVEKDRALDYGYTF.

In this sample, this clonotype turned up a few times. The J gene is TRBJ2-3, the V gene TRBV28; 8 positions agree with TRBD2. Germline CDR1 is MDHEN and CDR2 is SYDVKM. The trim removed 7 bases at V and 0 bases at J, leaving 6 bases unmatched. CDR3 length: 15 residues. The CDR3 spells CASNILAASTDTQYF. The DNA for the CDR3 is TGTGCCAGCAACATACTAGCGGCTAGCACAGATACGCAGTATTTT.

This clonotype was observed a handful of times. The rearrangement links TRBV11-2 to TRBJ1-2; tentatively, D is TRBD1 (5 bases). The CDR3 spans 13 residues. Germline V gene data show CDR1 as SGHAT and CDR2 as FQNNGV. V lost 5 bases, J lost 8 bases, and 15 bases lay in between. The CDR3 region has the DNA TGTGCCAGCAGCCTGGGACCAGCCCTGGGCTACACCTTC. Protein: CASSLGPALGYTF.

This clonotype turned up a few times. The J gene is TRBJ2-3, the V gene TRBV12-3 or TRBV12-4, with TRBD2 matching over 8 bases. The CDR3 spans 17 residues. V shed 4 bases and J 4 bases; nucleotides not matched to a gene: 13. CDR3 sequence reads: CASSYSGLAGRADTQYF. The CDR3, as DNA: TGTGCCAGCAGTTATTCCGGTCTAGCGGGTAGGGCAGATACGCAGTATTTT.

The chain has TRBV6-1 and TRBJ2-1; D perhaps matches TRBD1 (6 bases). The CDR3 loop spans 16 amino acids. V was clipped by 4 bases and J by 4 bases, with 17 bases between them. Per the germline V gene, CDR1 is MNHNS and CDR2 is SASEGT. For the CDR3, the DNA is TGTGCCAGCAGTGTCTCACAGGGTCGGGGTTACAATGAGCAGTTCTTC. Translated: CASSVSQGRGYNEQFF.

J is TRBJ2-5 and V is TRBV20-1; no reliable D call. The CDR3 has 12 amino acids. The V gene's germline CDR1 is DFQATT and CDR2 SNEGSKA (reference sequence). V shed 2 bases and J shed 3 bases, with 7 bases lying between them. CDR3 residues: CSARQREETQYF. The DNA for the CDR3 is TGCAGTGCTAGACAAAGAGAAGAGACCCAGTACTTC.

The chain uses TRBV7-8 and TRBJ2-7, with TRBD1 as a possible D gene (5 bases). CDR1 and CDR2 from the germline V gene are SGHVS and FQNEAQ. The CDR3 is made up of 15 amino acids. Deletions cut 5 bases from V and 6 bases from J, with 20 bases between. CDR3 in amino acids: CASSPGPGLQGEQYV. The CDR3 DNA is TGTGCCAGCAGCCCGGGTCCGGGCCTCCAGGGCGAGCAGTACGTC.

This clonotype has at least ten counts. The genes are TRBV21-1 and TRBJ1-2; TRBD1 is taken as the D call from the table, unchecked against the DNA. TRBV21-1 is described as a pseudogene. CDR3 length: 15 amino acids. CDR3 loop: CASSKRTGTTYGYTF. DNA of the CDR3: TGTGCCAGCAGCAAGAGGACAGGGACAACCTATGGCTACACCTTC.

This clonotype has just a few counts. V gene TRBV7-9 combines with J gene TRBJ2-1; TRBD1 agrees at 8 bases. Germline CDR1 and CDR2: SEHNR and FQNEAQ (reference sequence). CDR3 size: 15 residues. Trimming at V came to 1 base and at J to 5 bases, leaving 4 bases not matched to a gene. CDR3 sequence reads: CASSLEGQVNNEQFF. The CDR3 DNA sequence: TGTGCCAGCAGCTTAGAGGGACAGGTCAACAATGAGCAGTTCTTC.

Only a few counts were recorded for this clonotype. The rearrangement uses TRBV20-1 and TRBJ1-2, with 12 bases fitting TRBD1. The CDR3 runs 15 residues. Germline trimming cut 3 bases from V and 4 bases from J; bases unmatched to any gene: 6. Looked up from germline, CDR1 is DFQATT and CDR2 is SNEGSKA (reference sequence). The CDR3 DNA reads as TGCAGTGCTAGTAGGGGACAGGGGGCGACCTATGGCTACACCTTC. It is translated as CSASRGQGATYGYTF.

Only a few counts were recorded for this clonotype. The chain has TRBV15 and TRBJ1-1, with D tentatively TRBD1 (5 bases). The V end lost 4 bases, the J end lost 4 bases, and 19 bases lay between the germline ends. There are 16 residues in the CDR3. The germline CDR1 and CDR2 sequences are LNHNV and YYDKDF (reference sequence). The CDR3 DNA sequence: TGTGCCACCAGCATGCGAAGGGGACTGCTGTCCACTGAAGCTTTCTTT. This gives the protein CATSMRRGLLSTEAFF.

As to this clonotype: An end of the junction differs from the germline gene, which may be a read error. This sequence joins TRBV20-1 and TRBJ1-1; 8 bases map to TRBD1. The CDR3 totals 15 residues. CDR1 is DFQATT and CDR2 is SNEGSKA in the germline V gene (reference sequence). CDR3: CSARNTGQGGTEAFF. The CDR3 region has the DNA TGCAGTGCTAGAAATACTGGACAGGGCGGTACTGAAGCGTTCTTT.

The chain is built from TRBV30 and TRBJ2-3; D might be TRBD1 (6 bases). The CDR3 runs to 16 residues. Germline V CDR1 and CDR2: GTSNPN, SVGIG (reference sequence). Between the trimmed V and J ends, which lost 1 base and 2 bases, there was a span of 16 bases. This CDR3 reads CAWSAMDRSNTDTQYF. In nucleotides, the CDR3 is TGTGCCTGGAGTGCTATGGACAGATCGAACACAGATACGCAGTATTTT.

This clonotype was seen a few times. This sequence joins TRBV5-8 and TRBJ1-6, with D tentatively TRBD1 (5 bases). The CDR3 sequence is 16 residues long. The germline V and J ends were trimmed by 2 bases and 8 bases, with 17 bases remaining between them. Germline-derived CDR1 and CDR2 are SGHTS and YDEGEE. This chain's CDR3 is CASSFLLGRLYSPLHF. Here the CDR3 DNA reads TGTGCCAGCAGCTTTCTATTGGGACGGCTGTATTCACCCCTCCACTTT. Variable domain in full (rest from reference TRBV5-8 and TRBJ1-6): EAGVTQSPTHLIKTRGQQATLRCSPISGHTSVYWYQQALGLGLQFLLWYDEGEERNRGNFPPRFSGRQFPNYSSELNVNALELEDSALYLCASSFLLGRLYSPLHFGNGTRLTVT.

This clonotype was detected many times. This rearrangement joins TRBV20-1 to TRBJ1-3; 7 bases are shared with TRBD1. Germline CDR1 is DFQATT and CDR2 is SNEGSKA (reference sequence). The length of the CDR3 is 16 residues. V shed 3 bases and J 1 base; nucleotides not matched to a gene: 9. CDR3 residues: CSASLFAGGSGNTIYF. In DNA form, the CDR3 reads TGCAGTGCTAGCCTATTTGCAGGGGGATCTGGAAACACCATATATTTT.

The genes are TRBV20-1 and TRBJ1-4; a possible D gene is TRBD1 (5 bases). CDR3 size: 13 residues. Germline CDR1 is DFQATT and CDR2 is SNEGSKA (reference sequence). V was shortened by 4 bases and J by 7 bases, with 13 bases between the two germline ends. The CDR3 protein is CSAMQGGSEKLFF. The CDR3, as DNA: TGCAGTGCTATGCAGGGTGGGAGTGAAAAACTGTTTTTT.

This clonotype was counted a few times. The gene calls are TRBV19 and TRBJ2-5; D gene ambiguous. Germline lookup yields CDR1 LNHDA and CDR2 SQIVND (reference sequence). The CDR3 has 13 amino acids. V was pared by 1 base and J by 6 bases, with 9 bases between. CDR3 DNA: TGTGCCAGTAGTATAGGGGGTGTGAAGACCCAGTACTTC. Protein sequence: CASSIGGVKTQYF.

This chain links TRBV7-2 with TRBJ2-5, with 8 bases fitting TRBD2. CDR3 length: 14 residues. After removal of 5 bases from V and 2 bases from J, the junction contained 4 bases not matched to a gene. Germline V gives CDR1 SGHTA, CDR2 FQGNSA. In nucleotides, the CDR3 is TGTGCCAGCAGCGAAGGACTAGCTCAAGAGACCCAGTACTTC. As protein: CASSEGLAQETQYF. The entire variable domain, with the rest obtained from reference TRBV7-2 and TRBJ2-5, is as follows: GAGVSQSPSNKVTEKGKDVELRCDPISGHTALYWYRQSLGQGLEFLIYFQGNSAPDKSGLPSDRFSAERTGGSVSTLTIQRTQQEDSAVYLCASSEGLAQETQYFGPGTRLLVL.